A selection of T cell receptor beta chains follows, all from one sample in a study of CD8 T cells in ankylosing spondylitis. TCRdb reprocessed the 5' RACE reads with MiXCR, giving one entry per CDR3 protein. The sample carries around 250,000 distinct CDR3 sequences, approximately 11% recorded once. The sample consisted of blood, either unsorted or a sorted T cell fraction (not recorded which). The receptor set was obtained from a male donor with ankylosing spondylitis or in good health (not recorded which). The CDR3 runs from the conserved cysteine through the conserved F or W. D genes are given only for firm matches. Not all rows give a size; the values are once, few, many and, for expanded clones, a class.

TRBJ2-5 TRBV7-3 TRBD2 15 many TGTGCCAGCAGCCAGACTAGCGGGGGGCGGGAGACCCAGTACTTC CASSQTSGGRETQYF
TRBJ1-5 TRBV5-6 NA 14 many TGTGCCAGCAGCTTGAGACAGGCCCTTCCGCCCCAGCATTTT CASSLRQALPPQHF
TRBJ2-5 TRBV28 TRBD1 17 few TGTGCCAGCAGTAGATCTCGGGACAGGGGGTATCTGGAGACCCAGTACTTC CASSRSRDRGYLETQYF
TRBJ1-1 TRBV28 NA 13 many TGTGCCAGCAGTTTACCCGTGAACACTGAAGCTTTCTTT CASSLPVNTEAFF
TRBJ1-6 TRBV20-1 NA 16 many TGCAGTGCTAGAGGTTCACAGGCAACCTATAATTCACCCCTCCACTTT CSARGSQATYNSPLHF
TRBJ2-3 TRBV2 NA 12 few TGTGCCAGCGGGCTAGCCCCAGATACGCAGTATTTT CASGLAPDTQYF
TRBJ1-2 TRBV4-2 TRBD1 14 many TGTGCCAGCAGCCAAGATGAACAGGGGTATGGCTACACCTTC CASSQDEQGYGYTF
TRBJ1-1 TRBV10-2 NA 8 many TGCGCCAGAATTGAAGCTTTCTTT CARIEAFF
TRBJ1-1 TRBV10-3 TRBD1 15 many TGTGCCATCAGTGAGAAGGGACAGGGTGGAACTGAAGCTTTCTTT CAISEKGQGGTEAFF
TRBJ2-5 TRBV10-3 NA 13 NA TGTGTCATCAGTGAGTCCCGAGGGGAGACCCAGTACTTC CVISESRGETQYF
TRBJ2-3 TRBV5-1 NA 12 many TGCGCCAGCAGTGACCATCTAGATACGCAGTATTTT CASSDHLDTQYF
TRBJ2-7 TRBV28 NA 11 NA TGTGCCAGCAGTCGCTTCGACGAGCAGTACTTC CASSRFDEQYF
TRBJ1-2 TRBV5-1 NA 16 NA TGCGCCAGCAGCTTGCGGGCGGGGCCCAGGATCTATGGCTACACCTTC CASSLRAGPRIYGYTF
TRBJ1-4 TRBV2 NA 15 NA TGTGCCAGCAGTCCAGACAGGAACCCGTGGGAAAAACTGTTTTTT CASSPDRNPWEKLFF
TRBJ1-1 TRBV6-4 TRBD1 15 many TGTGCCACCTACAGGGGGCGCGGGGTCTCTAATGAAGCTTTCTTT CATYRGRGVSNEAFF
TRBJ1-2 TRBV5-6 TRBD1 15 few TGTGCCAGCAGCTTGGTGGACAGGATATCGTATGGCTACACCTTC CASSLVDRISYGYTF
TRBJ2-1 TRBV5-1 TRBD2 16 many TGCGCCAGCAGACAACTAGCGGGAGGCTCCTACAATGAGCAGTTCTTC CASRQLAGGSYNEQFF
TRBJ1-2 TRBV20-1 NA 12 many TGCAGTGCTAGAGTACTGGCCGTTGGCTACACCTTC CSARVLAVGYTF
TRBJ2-2 TRBV12-3/TRBV12-4 NA 15 NA TGTGCCAGCAGTCCGACTGGAACCGTCACCGGGGAGCTGTTTTTT CASSPTGTVTGELFF
TRBJ2-3 TRBV5-5 TRBD2 16 many TGTGCCAGCAGCCCGGAAGTTGCGGGGGGCCGAAATACGCAGTATTTT CASSPEVAGGRNTQYF
TRBJ2-3 TRBV5-1 NA 16 many TGCGCCAGCAGCTTGGAGGCCAGCCAGGGGACAGATACGCAGTATTTT CASSLEASQGTDTQYF
TRBJ2-7 TRBV3-1 NA 12 many TGTGCCAGCAGCCAAGTGATCTACGAGCAGTACTTC CASSQVIYEQYF
TRBJ1-1 TRBV7-3 NA 14 many TGTGCCAGCAGCCAAGGAGCGCAGGCCACTGAAGCTTTCTTT CASSQGAQATEAFF
TRBJ2-7 TRBV5-1 NA 14 many TGCGCCAGCAGCTCAGGCACAGGGTTGGGCGAGCAGTACTTC CASSSGTGLGEQYF
TRBJ2-5 TRBV5-1 TRBD2 15 many TGCGCCAGCAGCTTGTACAGCGGGGAAGGAGAGACCCAGTACTTC CASSLYSGEGETQYF
TRBJ2-1 TRBV27 NA 13 few TGTGCCAGCAGTTACATCACGGGGAATGAGCAGTTCTTC CASSYITGNEQFF
TRBJ2-5 TRBV5-1 TRBD1 14 many TGCGCCAGCAGCTTGCAAGGGGGCTACGAGACCCAGTACTTC CASSLQGGYETQYF
TRBJ2-3 TRBV4-2 NA 14 many TGTGCCAGCAGCCAACCCCAGGGGACAGATACGCAGTATTTT CASSQPQGTDTQYF
TRBJ2-7 TRBV6-5 NA 12 NA TGTGCCAGCGGCCCGTTTCGCGCCGAGCAGTACTTC CASGPFRAEQYF
TRBJ1-2 TRBV12-3/TRBV12-4 NA 13 many TGTGCCAGCAGTCCGGACTCCGGGTATGGCTACACCTTC CASSPDSGYGYTF
TRBJ2-7 TRBV29-1 TRBD1 13 NA TGCAGCGCCGGACAGGGGGGGTCCTACGAGCAGTACTTC CSAGQGGSYEQYF
TRBJ1-1 TRBV11-2 NA 14 few TGTGCCAGCAGCAAAGGCCCCTTTAACACTGAAGCTTTCTTT CASSKGPFNTEAFF
TRBJ1-3 TRBV6-1 NA 17 NA TGTGCCAGCAGCCGCTGGGCGGGGGCGATATCCGGAAACACCATATATTTT CASSRWAGAISGNTIYF
TRBJ2-7 TRBV5-6 NA 10 many TGTGCCAGCAGCCTCCACGAGCAGTACTTC CASSLHEQYF
TRBJ2-1 TRBV3-1 NA 13 few TGTGCCAGCAGCCAAGAAACCGGGACAAAGCAGTTCTTC CASSQETGTKQFF
TRBJ2-1 TRBV20-1 TRBD2 15 NA TGCAGTGCCCGCCAACTAGCGGGAGGCTTAGATGAGCAGTTCTTC CSARQLAGGLDEQFF
TRBJ1-6 TRBV7-6 NA 16 many TGTGCCAGCAGCAACACGGGGGCGTCCTATAATTCACCCCTCCACTTT CASSNTGASYNSPLHF
TRBJ2-7 TRBV12-3/TRBV12-4 NA 15 many TGTGCCAGCAGTCCCTACAGACAGGGAGGCGCCGAGCAGTACTTC CASSPYRQGGAEQYF
TRBJ1-6 TRBV15 NA 15 many TGTGCCACCAGCAGAGAGGGTCAGGAGTGGTCACCCCTCCACTTT CATSREGQEWSPLHF
TRBJ1-1 TRBV5-1 NA 15 NA TGCGCCAGCAGCTTGGAGGCGGGACTGAACACTGAAGCTTTCTTT CASSLEAGLNTEAFF
TRBJ2-7 TRBV29-1 NA 13 few TGCAGCGTTGAGTCCAGGAGCGGGTACGAGCAGTACTTC CSVESRSGYEQYF
TRBJ2-3 TRBV5-1 NA 14 many TGCGCCAGCAGCTTCAACAGCCCCGGAGATACGCAGTATTTT CASSFNSPGDTQYF
TRBJ2-7 TRBV4-1 TRBD2 15 few TGCGCCAGCCCCCACGCTACTAGCGGCTCCTACGAGCAGTACTTC CASPHATSGSYEQYF
TRBJ1-6 TRBV7-2 TRBD1 14 few TGTGCCAGCAGCTTCGGGACAGGGGTTTCACCCCTCCACTTT CASSFGTGVSPLHF
TRBJ1-1 TRBV5-1 TRBD1 13 NA TGCGCCAGCAGCTTCGGGACAGGGGAAAGAGCTTTCTTT CASSFGTGERAFF
TRBJ2-6 TRBV9 NA 16 many TGTGCCAGCAGCGTAGGGACAAACTCTGGGGCCAACGTCCTGACTTTC CASSVGTNSGANVLTF
TRBJ1-2 TRBV20-1 TRBD1 14 many TGCAGTGCTAGAGAACAGGGGAAACTTCATGGCTACACCTTC CSAREQGKLHGYTF
TRBJ2-3 TRBV29-1 TRBD1 11 many TGCAGCGTCCAGGGGGAACATACGCAGTATTTT CSVQGEHTQYF
TRBJ1-1 TRBV29-1 NA 11 many TGCAGCGTTGATGAGGAGCCCAAAGCTTTCTTT CSVDEEPKAFF
TRBJ2-3 TRBV20-1 NA 12 many TGCAGTGTGGAGCGGAGCACAGATACGCAGTATTTT CSVERSTDTQYF
TRBJ2-2 TRBV9 NA 14 few TGTGCCAGCAGCGTAGGTCCGAACACCGGGGAGCTGTTTTTT CASSVGPNTGELFF
TRBJ2-1 TRBV20-1 TRBD2 16 many TGCAGTGCTAGAGATCGTAGAATAGCGGGAGTAAATGAGCAGTTCTTC CSARDRRIAGVNEQFF
TRBJ2-5 TRBV5-1 NA 14 many TGCGCCAGCAGCTTGTTCCCAGGGCGGGAGACCCAGTACTTC CASSLFPGRETQYF
TRBJ2-5 TRBV10-3 TRBD2 16 many TGTGCCATCAGTGAGGCTAGCGGGGGGGCACGAGAGACCCAGTACTTC CAISEASGGARETQYF
TRBJ1-1 TRBV12-3/TRBV12-4 NA 13 many TGTGCCAGCAGCCCAACAAGTAACACTGAAGCTTTCTTT CASSPTSNTEAFF
TRBJ2-3 TRBV5-1 TRBD1 17 many TGCGCCAGCAGCCTTAACCGGGACAGGAGTCACCCAGATACGCAGTATTTT CASSLNRDRSHPDTQYF
TRBJ2-1 TRBV4-2 TRBD2 16 NA TGTGCCAGCAGCCAAGATTCTACTAGCGGGGGGAATTGGCAGTTCTTC CASSQDSTSGGNWQFF
TRBJ1-4 TRBV6-5 NA 12 few TGTGCCAGCGGGCATCCGAGAGAAAAACTGTTTTTT CASGHPREKLFF
TRBJ1-2 TRBV20-1 TRBD1 16 many TGCAGTGCTACAAAAAATTCGGGACAGGGGGAGGGAGGCTACACCTTC CSATKNSGQGEGGYTF